Below, 10 T cell receptor beta chains from the same sample are listed, as sequenced in a study of T cell responses to AZD1222 COVID-19 vaccine. TCRdb's table, derived via immunoSEQ multiplex PCR, lists solely in-frame clones and lacks some. The table lists about 100,000 clones, roughly nine tenths of them singletons, with about 2.5% in the top ten. This specimen was peripheral blood, taken 28 days after the second AZD1222 dose. Receptors originate from an adult who received the AZD1222 COVID-19 vaccine.

V is TRBV2 and J is TRBJ1-2; D might be TRBD1 (5 bases). The CDR3 runs to 15 residues. Germline V CDR1 and CDR2: SNHLY, FYNNEI. Deletions cut 3 bases from V and 2 bases from J, with 13 bases between. This chain's CDR3 is CASSDYGALNYGYTF. In DNA, the CDR3 is TGTGCCAGCAGTGATTATGGGGCCTTAAACTATGGCTACACCTTC.

The chain combines TRBV5-5 with TRBJ2-1, with 14 bases identical to TRBD2. The CDR3 length is 18 residues. Germline CDR1 reads SGHKS; CDR2 reads YYEKEE (reference sequence). V shed 4 bases, J shed 8 bases, and the junction held 14 bases outside the gene matches. CDR3 in amino acids: CASSTIRGLAGDRYEQFF. CDR3 coding DNA: TGTGCCAGCAGCACCATACGGGGACTAGCGGGAGATAGATATGAGCAGTTCTTC.

This chain uses TRBV2 with TRBJ1-2, with TRBD1 matching 10 bases. V lost 7 bases to trimming and J lost 5 bases; unmatched junction nucleotides: 7. Germline lookup yields CDR1 SNHLY and CDR2 FYNNEI. This CDR3 region has 14 residues. CDR3: CASTWDRGSYGYTF. In DNA form, the CDR3 reads TGTGCCAGCACATGGGACAGGGGTAGTTATGGCTACACCTTC.

The V call is TRBV28, the J call TRBJ2-1, with unresolved D. CDR1 is MDHEN and CDR2 is SYDVKM in the germline V gene. CDR3 length: 16 residues. V was pared by 7 bases and J by 0 bases, with 16 bases between. CDR3 loop: CASISVQPDSYNEQFF. DNA of the CDR3: TGTGCCAGCATATCGGTACAGCCAGACTCCTACAATGAGCAGTTCTTC.

This clone was seen only a few times. The V gene is TRBV6-1, the J gene TRBJ1-6; D is uncertain. Per the germline V gene, CDR1 is MNHNS and CDR2 is SASEGT. The CDR3 has 15 amino acids. The ends were cut back, 2 bases at V and 10 bases at J, with 15 bases in the middle. This CDR3 reads CASSERSGLSSPLHF. The DNA for the CDR3 is TGTGCCAGCAGTGAACGATCGGGGTTAAGCTCACCCCTCCACTTT.

V is TRBV3-1 (or the pseudogene TRBV3-2) and J is TRBJ2-4, with 7 bases aligning to TRBD1. J gave up 6 bases and V 4 bases, and 12 bases lay outside the gene matches. This CDR3 is 16 amino acids long. Germline V gene data show CDR1 as LGHDT and CDR2 as YNNKEL (reference sequence). This chain's CDR3 is CASSLGQPSSRNIQYF. CDR3 DNA: TGTGCCAGCAGCCTGGGACAGCCTTCCTCCCGAAACATTCAGTACTTC.

This clone appeared a single time. This chain's CDR3 is CASSPPGLAGGPLEQYF. The CDR3 nucleotides read TGTGCCAGCAGCCCTCCGGGACTAGCGGGAGGGCCCTTGGAGCAGTACTTC. This chain links TRBV9 with TRBJ2-7; TRBD2 matches at 16 bases. V was pared by 4 bases and J by 7 bases, with 11 bases of the junction left unmatched. Germline loops: CDR1 SGDLS, CDR2 YYNGEE. This CDR3 contains 17 residues.

This clone turned up a few times. The CDR3 DNA reads as TGCAGTGCTAGTCAACTTGGGAGTAGCGGGAGGGTTCGCTACAATGAGCAGTTCTTC. Translation gives CSASQLGSSGRVRYNEQFF. This chain connects TRBV20-1 to TRBJ2-1, with 11 bases identical to TRBD2. CDR1 is DFQATT, CDR2 SNEGSKA, per germline (reference sequence). V shed 3 bases and J 3 bases; nucleotides not matched to a gene: 16. This CDR3 comprises 19 residues.

The chain has TRBV6-2 or TRBV6-3 and TRBJ1-1; D is unresolved. In germline, CDR1 is MNHEY, CDR2 SVGEGT. The CDR3 loop spans 12 amino acids. Trimming stripped 2 bases from V and 5 bases from J, with 6 bases between. In DNA, the CDR3 is TGTGCCAGCAGTTACAGCAGTACTGAAGCTTTCTTT. It encodes CASSYSSTEAFF.

This clone has only a few counts. The chain links TRBV5-4 to TRBJ2-1, with TRBD1 as a possible D gene (6 bases). V was clipped by 4 bases and J by 0 bases, with 11 bases between them. Per the germline V gene, CDR1 is SGHNT and CDR2 is YYREEE (reference sequence). The CDR3 loop spans 15 amino acids. CDR3 in DNA: TGTGCCAGCAGCAAGGACAGTTTCTCCTACAATGAGCAGTTCTTC. Amino acid sequence: CASSKDSFSYNEQFF.